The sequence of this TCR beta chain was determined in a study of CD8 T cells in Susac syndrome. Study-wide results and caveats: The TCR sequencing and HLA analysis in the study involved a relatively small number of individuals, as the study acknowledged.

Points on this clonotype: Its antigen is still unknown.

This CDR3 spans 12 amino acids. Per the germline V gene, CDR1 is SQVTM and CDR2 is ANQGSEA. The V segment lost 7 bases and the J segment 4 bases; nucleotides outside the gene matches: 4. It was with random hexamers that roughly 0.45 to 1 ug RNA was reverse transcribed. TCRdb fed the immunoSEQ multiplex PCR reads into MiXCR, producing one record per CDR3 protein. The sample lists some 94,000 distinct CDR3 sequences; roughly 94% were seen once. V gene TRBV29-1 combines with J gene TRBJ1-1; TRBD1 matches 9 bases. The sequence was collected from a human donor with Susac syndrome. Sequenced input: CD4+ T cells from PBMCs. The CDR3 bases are TGCAGCGGAGGGACAGGGACCACTGAAGCTTTCTTT. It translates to CSGGTGTTEAFF.